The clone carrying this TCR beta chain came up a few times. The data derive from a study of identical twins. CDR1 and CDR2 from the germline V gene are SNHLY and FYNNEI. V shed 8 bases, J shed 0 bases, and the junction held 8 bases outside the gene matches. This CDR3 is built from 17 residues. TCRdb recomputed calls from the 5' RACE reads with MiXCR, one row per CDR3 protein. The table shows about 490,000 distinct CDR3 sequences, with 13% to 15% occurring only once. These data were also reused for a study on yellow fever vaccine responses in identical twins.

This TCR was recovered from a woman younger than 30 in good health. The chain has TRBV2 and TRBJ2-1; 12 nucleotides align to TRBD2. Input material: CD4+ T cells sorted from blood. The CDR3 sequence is CASDPSGGGSSYNEQFF. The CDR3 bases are TGTGCCAGCGATCCTAGCGGGGGGGGGAGCTCCTACAATGAGCAGTTCTTC.